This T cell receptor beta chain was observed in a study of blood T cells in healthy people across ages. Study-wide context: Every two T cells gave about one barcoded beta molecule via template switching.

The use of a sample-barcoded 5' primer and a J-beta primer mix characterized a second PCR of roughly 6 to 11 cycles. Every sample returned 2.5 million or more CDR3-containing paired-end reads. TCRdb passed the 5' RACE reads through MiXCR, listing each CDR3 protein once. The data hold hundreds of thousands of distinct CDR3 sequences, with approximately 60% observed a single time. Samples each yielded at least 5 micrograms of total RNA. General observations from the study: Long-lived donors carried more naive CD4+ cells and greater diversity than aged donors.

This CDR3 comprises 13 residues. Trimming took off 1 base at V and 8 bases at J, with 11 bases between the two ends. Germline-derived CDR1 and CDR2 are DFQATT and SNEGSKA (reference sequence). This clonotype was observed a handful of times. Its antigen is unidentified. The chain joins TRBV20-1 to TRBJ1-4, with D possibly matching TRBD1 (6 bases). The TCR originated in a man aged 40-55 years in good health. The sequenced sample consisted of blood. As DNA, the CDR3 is TGCAGTGCTAGAGTTACAGGGACCGAAAAACTGTTTTTT. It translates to CSARVTGTEKLFF.